These 32 T cell receptor beta chains originate from one sample sequenced in a study of blood T cells in healthy people across ages. Sample-barcoded 5' priming and a J-beta primer mix drove a second PCR of about 6 to 12 cycles. TCRdb used MiXCR to reprocess the 5' RACE reads, holding one entry per CDR3 protein. The sample includes about 640,000 distinct CDR3 sequences, around three fifths of them seen just once. Sequenced: blood. Receptors were obtained from a man between 60 and 75 years old in good health.

This clonotype was counted only a few times. V and J are TRBV29-1 and TRBJ2-7, with D maybe TRBD1 (5 bases). The CDR3 extends over 13 amino acids. Between the trimmed V and J ends, which lost 0 bases and 0 bases, there was a span of 6 bases. Germline V gives CDR1 SQVTM, CDR2 ANQGSEA. The CDR3 DNA sequence: TGCAGCGTTGAAGAGACAGCCTCCTACGAGCAGTACTTC. Amino acid sequence: CSVEETASYEQYF.

This clonotype showed up many times. One end of the junction fails to match germline, which may point to a read error. The CDR3 region is CASSLVQAQETQYF. CDR3 coding DNA: TGTGCCAGCAGCTTAGTGCAGGCCCAAGAGACCCAGTACTTC. The chain has TRBV5-1 and TRBJ2-5; no reliable D call. This CDR3 is built from 14 residues. The germline V gene has CDR1 SGHRS and CDR2 YFSETQ.

V and J are TRBV28 and TRBJ2-5; tentatively, D is TRBD1 or TRBD2 (5 bases each). Judging by the DNA end, TRBJ2-7 fits better; the J call may be wrong. The length of the CDR3 is 14 residues. Germline V CDR1 and CDR2: MDHEN, SYDVKM. Here the CDR3 DNA reads TGTGCCAGCAGTTTAGGGGGTTTAACCTACGAGCAGTACTTC. Its translation is CASSLGGLTYEQYF.

This clonotype was seen a handful of times. The chain recombines TRBV29-1 with TRBJ2-5; possible D gene TRBD2, 5 bases. The germline V gene has CDR1 SQVTM and CDR2 ANQGSEA. This CDR3 region has 12 residues. The V and J ends lost 4 bases and 5 bases respectively, with 11 bases between them. CDR3 loop: CSVVAIGETQYF. In DNA, the CDR3 is TGCAGCGTTGTAGCGATTGGGGAGACCCAGTACTTC.

V and J are TRBV13 and TRBJ2-7; D might be TRBD1 (6 bases). The closer fit of TRBJ2-5 to the DNA end suggests the J call may be wrong. This CDR3 has 15 residues. Germline lookup yields CDR1 PRHDT and CDR2 FYEKMQ (reference sequence). The CDR3 sequence: CASSLGQGRLKTQYF. CDR3 nucleotide sequence: TGTGCCAGCAGCTTAGGACAGGGAAGGCTGAAGACCCAGTACTTC.

J is TRBJ1-6 and V is TRBV7-8; D remains unclear. CDR1 SGHVS and CDR2 FQNEAQ come from the germline V gene. The CDR3 contains 13 residues. V lost 5 bases and J lost 7, with 9 bases in between. In DNA, the CDR3 is TGTGCCAGCAGCCGAGAGGTCAATTCACCCCTCCACTTT. This encodes CASSREVNSPLHF.

The chain is built from TRBV5-6 and TRBJ2-5; 8 nucleotides line up with TRBD1. V was pared by 0 bases and J by 1 base, with 2 bases of the junction left unmatched. The CDR3 is made up of 15 amino acids. Germline assignment: CDR1 SGHDT and CDR2 YYEEEE. The CDR3 loop is CASSLVGTGQETQYF. CDR3 nucleotides: TGTGCCAGCAGCTTGGTAGGGACAGGCCAAGAGACCCAGTACTTC.

This rearrangement joins TRBV5-1 to TRBJ2-2, with D perhaps assigned TRBD1 or TRBD2 (5 bases each). V was shortened by 8 bases and J by 3 bases, with 17 bases between the two germline ends. Germline CDR1 reads SGHRS; CDR2 reads YFSETQ. This CDR3 comprises 15 residues. CDR3 in DNA: TGCGCCAGTCAAGAGGGGTTAGCGTACACCGGGGAGCTGTTTTTT. It specifies CASQEGLAYTGELFF.

This clonotype was detected a few times. V is TRBV18 and J is TRBJ2-5, with D unclear. This CDR3 contains 13 residues. Trimming took 2 bases from V and 3 from J, leaving 7 bases between them. Per the germline V gene, CDR1 is KGHSH and CDR2 is LQKENI. The DNA for the CDR3 is TGTGCCAGCTCACCAAAAAGGGAAGAGACCCAGTACTTC. It yields the protein CASSPKREETQYF.

The V and J genes are TRBV5-1 and TRBJ2-7; D remains ambiguous. The end of the DNA fits TRBJ2-5 better, so the J call may be wrong. CDR1 is SGHRS, CDR2 YFSETQ, per germline. CDR3 size: 14 residues. In DNA, the CDR3 is TGCGCCAGCAGCTTGGAACTTCGCAGGGAGACCCAGTACTTC. Protein: CASSLELRRETQYF.

V gene TRBV7-8 combines with J gene TRBJ2-5, with D perhaps given as TRBD1 or TRBD2 (5 bases each). The J call may be incorrect, as the DNA end agrees better with TRBJ2-7. The CDR3 spans 12 residues. Germline CDR1 reads SGHVS; CDR2 reads FQNEAQ. CDR3 amino acids: CASSGGANEQYF. The CDR3, as DNA: TGTGCCAGCAGCGGGGGAGCGAACGAGCAGTACTTC.

V is TRBV20-1 and J is TRBJ2-5; 10 bases line up with TRBD1. CDR3 length: 17 amino acids. The germline CDR1 and CDR2 sequences are DFQATT and SNEGSKA (reference sequence). Trimming took 1 base from V and 4 from J; bases not matched to a gene: 12. The CDR3 coding sequence is TGCAGTGCTAGAGTTTCTTCGGGACAGGGGATATCAGAGACCCAGTACTTC. Amino acid sequence: CSARVSSGQGISETQYF.

The chain couples TRBV5-1 to TRBJ2-3, with D maybe TRBD1 (6 bases). Trimming stripped 3 bases from V and 5 bases from J, with 16 bases between. Germline values: CDR1 SGHRS, CDR2 YFSETQ. The CDR3 totals 15 residues. DNA of the CDR3: TGCGCCAGCAGCTGGACAGCCCCTGGAGAAGATACGCAGTATTTT. This encodes CASSWTAPGEDTQYF.

This clonotype was detected a few times. The gene calls are TRBV5-1 and TRBJ2-1; 11 bases line up with TRBD2. Trimming cost V 0 bases and J 6 bases; bases outside gene matches: 14. The germline CDR1 and CDR2 sequences are SGHRS and YFSETQ. This CDR3 is built from 19 residues. The CDR3 sequence is CASSLEGSGGAFLSNEQFF. The CDR3 DNA reads as TGCGCCAGCAGCTTGGAGGGTAGCGGGGGGGCTTTTTTATCCAATGAGCAGTTCTTC.

The V and J genes are TRBV20-1 and TRBJ2-5, with 8 nucleotides matching TRBD2. This CDR3 has 15 amino acids. Germline V gene data show CDR1 as DFQATT and CDR2 as SNEGSKA (reference sequence). Trimming removed 2 bases from V and 3 bases from J; junction bases left unmatched: 8. The CDR3 bases are TGCAGTGCTAGAAACCGGACTAGCAGGAAAGAGACCCAGTACTTC. This gives the protein CSARNRTSRKETQYF.

The chain recombines TRBV7-7 with TRBJ2-5; possible D gene TRBD2, 6 bases. Germline-derived CDR1 and CDR2 are SSHAT and FNYEAQ (reference sequence). This CDR3 is 15 amino acids long. Trimming left V 1 base short and J 1 base short, with 10 bases between. The CDR3: CASSLGVGLQETQYF. CDR3 in DNA: TGTGCCAGCAGCTTAGGGGTGGGACTCCAAGAGACCCAGTACTTC.

The table lists this clonotype with a few counts. V and J are TRBV12-3 or TRBV12-4 and TRBJ2-7; perhaps D is TRBD1 or TRBD2 (5 bases each). V was pared by 4 bases and J by 9 bases, with 19 bases between. The CDR3 loop spans 14 amino acids. DNA of the CDR3: TGTGCCAGCAGTTCTGGGGCCCCCTGGGACGCGCAGTACTTC. Its translation is CASSSGAPWDAQYF.

Many counts were recorded for this clonotype. The rearrangement joins TRBV5-1 to TRBJ2-7; 8 bases map to TRBD2. The CDR3 is 14 amino acids. V shed 2 bases, J shed 7 bases, and the junction held 8 bases outside the gene matches. Germline V gives CDR1 SGHRS, CDR2 YFSETQ. The DNA of the CDR3 is TGCGCCAGCAGCTTAAGCGGGGGACTAGAAGAGCAGTACTTC. The encoded protein is CASSLSGGLEEQYF.

The V gene is TRBV6-1, the J gene TRBJ1-2; D call uncertain. Germline CDR1 MNHNS, CDR2 SASEGT. There are 12 residues in the CDR3. The V end was cut by 3 bases, the J end by 4 bases, with 6 bases between. The CDR3 is CASSDLSYGYTF. For the CDR3, the DNA is TGTGCCAGCAGTGATCTCAGCTATGGCTACACCTTC.

This clonotype was seen a handful of times. The chain couples TRBV12-3 or TRBV12-4 to TRBJ1-2; possible D gene TRBD1, 6 bases. CDR3 size: 13 residues. The germline V and J ends were trimmed by 3 bases and 8 bases, with 13 bases remaining between them. The CDR3 spells CASSLETGRGYTF. CDR3 in DNA: TGTGCCAGCAGTTTGGAGACAGGTCGCGGCTACACCTTC.

J is TRBJ2-7 and V is TRBV20-1; unclear D gene. The CDR3 extends over 13 amino acids. Per germline, CDR1 DFQATT and CDR2 SNEGSKA (reference sequence). V shed 1 base and J shed 4 bases, with 11 bases lying between them. CDR3 coding DNA: TGCAGTGCTAGAGCCCCAATGGGATACGAGCAGTACTTC. Translation gives CSARAPMGYEQYF.

The chain joins TRBV3-1 to TRBJ2-1; 8 bases map to TRBD2. The ends lost 5 bases at V and 2 bases at J; junction bases unmatched: 8. Germline CDR1 reads LGHDT; CDR2 reads YNNKEL (reference sequence). CDR3 length equals 16 residues. CDR3 in DNA: TGTGCCAGCAGCTACACTAGCGGTCTTACCTACAATGAGCAGTTCTTC. It yields the protein CASSYTSGLTYNEQFF.

The table lists this clonotype with many counts. The CDR3 reads CASSGLAKNIQYF. For the CDR3, the DNA is TGTGCCAGCAGCGGTCTAGCCAAAAACATTCAGTACTTC. The chain recombines TRBV3-1 with TRBJ2-4; no clear D. V lost 5 bases and J 0 bases, leaving 5 bases between the germline ends. CDR3 length equals 13 residues. Germline lookup yields CDR1 LGHDT and CDR2 YNNKEL (reference sequence).

V gene TRBV2 combines with J gene TRBJ2-5, with a weak D call TRBD2 (6 bases). The CDR3 is 12 residues long. With 7 bases removed from V and 5 bases from J, the gap between germline ends came to 11 bases. Germline V gives CDR1 SNHLY, CDR2 FYNNEI. The CDR3 coding sequence is TGTGCCAGCAAAGCGGCGGGGGAGACCCAGTACTTC. This sequence encodes CASKAAGETQYF.

This clonotype was found once. Relative to the germline gene, one junction end is altered; a read error may explain this. The chain couples TRBV29-1 to TRBJ2-1; D tentatively reads TRBD1 or TRBD2 (6 bases each). The CDR3 covers 15 residues. Germline-derived CDR1 and CDR2 are SQVTM and ANQGSEA. CDR3 region: CSVRGIKTGINEQFF. CDR3 sequence (DNA): TGCAGCGTTCGGGGGATAAAGACAGGCATCAATGAGCAGTTTTTC.

As regards this clonotype: Its ends do not fully match the called genes, so a read error is possible. The chain couples TRBV7-8 to TRBJ1-1; D uncertain. The V gene's germline CDR1 is SGHVS and CDR2 FQNEAQ. The CDR3 runs to 12 residues. The CDR3 loop is CVSGPLGVEAFF. CDR3 coding DNA: TGTGTCAGCGGACCCCTAGGCGTTGAAGCTTTCTTT.

CDR3 sequence: CSVEEDGPEQYF. In DNA form, the CDR3 reads TGCAGCGTTGAAGAGGACGGTCCCGAGCAGTACTTC. The gene calls are TRBV29-1 and TRBJ2-7; unclear D gene. Germline loops: CDR1 SQVTM, CDR2 ANQGSEA. Deletions cut 0 bases from V and 6 bases from J, with 9 bases between. CDR3 length equals 12 residues.

The rearrangement joins TRBV3-1 to TRBJ2-1; a weak D match, TRBD1 (5 bases). Trimming removed 0 bases at V and 15 bases at J, with 15 bases between. The CDR3 covers 13 residues. Germline CDR1 reads LGHDT; CDR2 reads YNNKEL (reference sequence). CDR3 residues: CASSQEWAKGWFF. CDR3 sequence (DNA): TGTGCCAGCAGCCAAGAGTGGGCAAAGGGGTGGTTCTTC.

The sample holds a few counts of this clonotype. This chain uses TRBV29-1 with TRBJ2-1; 8 bases align to TRBD2. CDR3 length equals 12 residues. V was pared by 7 bases and J by 6 bases, with 5 bases of the junction left unmatched. Per germline, CDR1 SQVTM and CDR2 ANQGSEA. CDR3 coding DNA: TGCAGCGGGGCCACTAGCGGCAATGAGCAGTTCTTC. This translates into CSGATSGNEQFF.

This clonotype occurred once. The CDR3 here is CASKQGRGAYLETQYF. The CDR3 nucleotides are TGTGCCAGTAAACAGGGAAGAGGGGCCTACCTAGAGACCCAGTACTTC. The V call is TRBV19, the J call TRBJ2-5; perhaps TRBD1 as D (6 bases). Trimming removed 7 bases from V and 4 bases from J, with 22 bases in between. Per germline, CDR1 LNHDA and CDR2 SQIVND (reference sequence). The CDR3 is 16 amino acids.

V and J are TRBV6-5 and TRBJ2-6, with no clear D. V was trimmed by 2 bases and J by 0 bases, leaving 11 bases between them. This CDR3 is built from 17 residues. Per germline, CDR1 MNHEY and CDR2 SVGAGI. CDR3 region: CASSYDGLDSGANVLTF. CDR3 bases: TGTGCCAGCAGTTACGATGGCTTGGACTCTGGGGCCAACGTCCTGACTTTC.

The chain uses TRBV29-1 and TRBJ2-5, with D hard to call. The CDR3 extends over 11 amino acids. CDR1 and CDR2 (germline): SQVTM, ANQGSEA. For the CDR3, the DNA is TGCAGTCCCAGAATCCAAGAGACCCAGTACTTC. As protein: CSPRIQETQYF.